A single sample is the source of the 11 T cell receptor beta chains below, sequenced in a study of blood T cell repertoires in COVID-19. Sequenced by immunoSEQ multiplex PCR; TCRdb stores in-frame clones only, minus some. Of about 73,000 clones listed, 65% to 85% were seen once; the top ten hold under 3%. The sample comprised peripheral blood. All receptors derive from an elderly man with active or convalescent COVID-19.

The chain recombines TRBV19 with TRBJ1-5; TRBD1 matches 11 bases. The length of the CDR3 is 15 residues. The V segment lost 3 bases and the J segment 5 bases; nucleotides outside the gene matches: 3. Per the germline V gene, CDR1 is LNHDA and CDR2 is SQIVND (reference sequence). CDR3 sequence reads: CASSMGTGGDQPQHF. The CDR3, as DNA: TGTGCCAGTAGTATGGGGACAGGGGGGGATCAGCCCCAGCATTTT.

The chain uses TRBV11-2 and TRBJ1-1, with unresolved D. The CDR3 covers 14 residues. Germline CDR1 reads SGHAT; CDR2 reads FQNNGV. V was clipped by 2 bases and J by 1 base, with 8 bases between them. CDR3 DNA: TGTGCCAGCAGCTTACTCAGAGGGAACACTGAAGCTTTCTTT. Encoded protein: CASSLLRGNTEAFF.

The chain uses TRBV7-9 and TRBJ1-5; D remains ambiguous. The length of the CDR3 is 14 residues. V dropped 4 bases and J dropped 4 bases, with 11 bases sitting between them. Germline-derived CDR1 and CDR2 are SEHNR and FQNEAQ (reference sequence). CDR3 sequence reads: CASSSGQPNQPQHF. The CDR3 DNA reads TGTGCCAGCAGCTCTGGGCAGCCGAATCAGCCCCAGCATTTT.

This clone was seen a single time. The CDR3 DNA reads as TGCGCCAGCAGCTTGGGGAGGACCGAGAACACTGAAGCTTTCTTT. Amino acids: CASSLGRTENTEAFF. J is TRBJ1-1 and V is TRBV5-1; no reliable D call. There are 15 residues in the CDR3. Per germline, CDR1 SGHRS and CDR2 YFSETQ. Trimming shortened V by 0 bases and J by 1 base, and 10 bases separated the two germline ends.

V and J are TRBV4-1 and TRBJ2-3, with 9 bases lining up with TRBD2. This CDR3 is built from 20 residues. Germline values: CDR1 MGHRA, CDR2 YSYEKL. The V gene end was trimmed by 2 bases and the J gene end by 3 bases; junction bases not matched to a gene: 18. The CDR3 nucleotides are TGCGCCAGCAGCCAATCAACCATTCGACTGGCGGGGGGGACAACAGATACGCAGTATTTT. The encoded protein is CASSQSTIRLAGGTTDTQYF.

V usage is TRBV7-2 and J usage is TRBJ1-5; D is ambiguous. This CDR3 is 15 amino acids long. In germline, CDR1 is SGHTA, CDR2 FQGNSA. Trimming shortened V by 6 bases and J by 0 bases, and 12 bases separated the two germline ends. CDR3 region: CASSLSVNSNQPQHF. The DNA of the CDR3 is TGTGCCAGCAGTCTGAGTGTTAATAGCAATCAGCCCCAGCATTTT.

This sequence joins TRBV5-1 and TRBJ1-1; D uncertain. The CDR3 spans 14 residues. V was trimmed by 4 bases and J by 0 bases, leaving 10 bases between them. The germline CDR1 and CDR2 sequences are SGHRS and YFSETQ. The CDR3 DNA reads TGCGCCAGCAGCACCGACAATATGAACACTGAAGCTTTCTTT. Its protein product is CASSTDNMNTEAFF.

V and J are TRBV6-5 and TRBJ2-5, with 11 bases fitting TRBD1. The V gene end was trimmed by 4 bases and the J gene end by 7 bases; junction bases not matched to a gene: 2. Germline V lookup: CDR1 MNHEY, CDR2 SVGAGI. The CDR3 has 13 residues. CDR3 DNA sequence: TGTGCCAGCAGTTTAGGGACAGGGGGGACCCAGTACTTC. Translation: CASSLGTGGTQYF.

The rearrangement uses TRBV6-5 and TRBJ2-5; D might be TRBD1 (5 bases). The V end lost 4 bases, the J end lost 1 base, and 13 bases lay between the germline ends. From germline, CDR1 is MNHEY and CDR2 SVGAGI. This CDR3 comprises 15 residues. In nucleotides, the CDR3 is TGTGCCAGCAGTTTCTCGGGCAGGGCCCAAGAGACCCAGTACTTC. This gives the protein CASSFSGRAQETQYF.

This rearrangement joins TRBV5-1 to TRBJ2-7; 7 bases align to TRBD2. Per germline, CDR1 SGHRS and CDR2 YFSETQ. V gave up 1 base and J gave up 4 bases; unmatched junction bases: 14. This CDR3 is built from 17 residues. DNA for the CDR3: TGCGCCAGCAGCTTGAGCCATTCTAGCGGTCGTAATTACGAGCAGTACTTC. Translating it yields CASSLSHSSGRNYEQYF.

This clone was observed a handful of times. The chain is built from TRBV5-1 and TRBJ1-2; D ambiguous. This CDR3 region has 15 residues. The V gene's germline CDR1 is SGHRS and CDR2 YFSETQ. The ends were cut back, 3 bases at V and 7 bases at J, with 19 bases in the middle. The CDR3 coding sequence is TGCGCCAGCAGCTCGGAGGCCACCCTGGAATCTGGCTACACCTTC. Encoded protein: CASSSEATLESGYTF.